The clone carrying this TCR beta chain appeared once. What it binds is unknown. This entry comes from a study of blood T cells in healthy people across ages. V dropped 5 bases and J dropped 4; count of bases not matched to a gene: 10. Germline loops: CDR1 SGDLS, CDR2 YYNGEE. This CDR3 contains 16 residues. Overall study results and limits: A strong correlation was seen between TCR beta diversity and naive T cell percentage. Age brought a roughly linear fall in TCR beta diversity measured per million T cells.

Roughly 9 milliliters of peripheral blood were drawn from each donor. Then a second PCR, running about 6 to 11 cycles, was carried out with a sample-barcoded 5' primer and a J-beta primer mix. TCRdb itself ran the 5' RACE reads through MiXCR, one entry per CDR3 protein. The sample carries about 2 million distinct CDR3 sequences, around 48% recorded once. V usage is TRBV9 and J usage is TRBJ2-3, with 10 nucleotides matching TRBD1. The sequencing input was blood. This TCR was recovered from a woman between 40 and 50 years old in good health. CDR3 sequence (DNA): TGTGCCAGCAGTCTAGAGGGGGACAGGGGATCAGATACGCAGTATTTT. This encodes CASSLEGDRGSDTQYF.